This T cell receptor beta chain was sequenced for a study of OX40 agonist ivuxolimab in advanced cancers. Looking at the study overall: Intravenous ivuxolimab at 0.01 to 10 mg/kg was given to patients every 2 weeks. Averaging 60 years in age, with a range of roughly 20 to 90, the cohort was around 85% male.

Here immunoSEQ multiplex PCR was the method, and the copy in TCRdb shows in-frame clones only, minus some. Of roughly 29,000 clones in the sample, around 88% were seen once. V lost 1 base to trimming and J lost 3 bases; unmatched junction nucleotides: 12. There are 18 residues in the CDR3. Germline assignment: CDR1 SNHLY and CDR2 FYNNEI. This clone was counted a single time. The TCR was taken from an adult with an advanced solid tumor such as melanoma, head and neck, liver or kidney cancer. This chain links TRBV2 with TRBJ2-5, with TRBD2 identical over 9 bases. Material: CD4+ or CD8+ T cells sorted from blood, obtained in a trial of the OX40 agonist ivuxolimab. The CDR3 sequence is CASSEGVSGGGSKETQYF. The CDR3 nucleotides read TGTGCCAGCAGTGAAGGGGTTAGCGGGGGAGGGTCCAAAGAGACCCAGTACTTC. Variable domain in full (rest from reference TRBV2 and TRBJ2-5): EPEVTQTPSHQVTQMGQEVILRCVPISNHLYFYWYRQILGQKVEFLVSFYNNEISEKSEIFDDQFSVERPDGSNFTLKIRSTKLEDSAMYFCASSEGVSGGGSKETQYFGPGTRLLVL.